Included here is one TCR beta chain sequence, with context. What it recognizes is unknown. How the authors handled the data: After removing out-of-frame reads, over 2 million distinct TCRbeta sequences remained. The repertoire was sequenced with immunoSEQ multiplex PCR; TCRdb's copy has only in-frame clones and lacks some. V and J calls and clone size are those listed in that table; D and trimming were worked out from the DNA. The sample consists of approximately 61,000 clones, around three quarters of them appearing once. This sample stems from a study of memory CD4+ T cells and cytomegalovirus serostatus. Whole-study results and caveats: A US-trained random forest predicted CMV serostatus with median AUC around 0.91. The CMV-associated TCR signature appears largely within the CD4+ memory repertoire.

Single viable CD3+CD4+CD8-CD45RO+ cells were sorted as the memory CD4+ T cells. Serum IgG to CMV pp150, pp28, p38 and p52 defined serostatus. The CDR3 has 14 residues. Deletions cut 6 bases from V and 11 bases from J, with 22 bases between. The V gene's germline CDR1 is SGHVS and CDR2 FQNEAQ. Sequencing input: memory CD4+ T cells from blood. The chain combines TRBV7-8 with TRBJ1-1, with TRBD1 as a possible D gene (5 bases). This receptor was obtained from an adult in good health and CMV-seronegative. Some clones in this sample may be carry-over from other donors' samples. CDR3 protein: CASRSMQGTSGAFF. Written as DNA, the CDR3 is TGTGCCAGCAGATCGATGCAGGGTACCTCTGGGGCTTTCTTT.